This T cell receptor (beta chain) was retrieved from a study of cytomegalovirus exposure and HLA in healthy donors. Study observations and caveats: Reports indicated that the classifier achieved high specificity and sensitivity in diagnosing cytomegalovirus status.

In the case of this clone: The antigen is not known.

The table came from immunoSEQ multiplex PCR; TCRdb's copy has only in-frame clones and leaves some out. This sample yields around 300,000 clones, of which 80% to 90% are seen a single time; 1% belongs to the top ten. V shed 4 bases, J shed 3 bases, and the junction held 9 bases outside the gene matches. This CDR3 is 15 amino acids long. The germline CDR1 and CDR2 sequences are LGHNA and YSLEER. This sequence joins TRBV4-3 and TRBJ2-7; TRBD1 aligns across 7 bases. The clonotype was recovered from a woman aged 18-30 years in good health and CMV-seronegative. Sample: PBMCs. Here the CDR3 reads CASSRARDSLYEQYF. The CDR3 DNA reads TGCGCCAGCAGCCGGGCCCGGGACAGCCTCTACGAGCAGTACTTC.